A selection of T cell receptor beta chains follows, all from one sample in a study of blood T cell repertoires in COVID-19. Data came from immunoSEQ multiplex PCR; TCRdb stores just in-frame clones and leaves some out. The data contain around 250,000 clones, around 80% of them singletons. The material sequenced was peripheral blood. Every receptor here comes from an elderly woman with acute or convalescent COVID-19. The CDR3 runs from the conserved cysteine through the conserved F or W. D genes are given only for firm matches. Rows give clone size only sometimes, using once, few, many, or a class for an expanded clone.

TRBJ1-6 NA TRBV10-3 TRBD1 CAIRAGQGGSPLHF TGTGCCATCAGAGCGGGACAGGGTGGTTCACCCCTCCACTTT
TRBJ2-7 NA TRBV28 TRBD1 CASSTTTGVYEQYF TGTGCCAGCAGTACGACGACAGGGGTCTACGAGCAGTACTTC
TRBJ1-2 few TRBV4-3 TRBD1 CASSQVQGGEVGGYTF TGCGCCAGCAGCCAAGTACAAGGGGGCGAGGTTGGCGGCTACACCTTC
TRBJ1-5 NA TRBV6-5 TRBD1 CASRRRTGLEPQHF TGTGCCAGCAGAAGACGGACAGGGCTGGAGCCCCAGCATTTT
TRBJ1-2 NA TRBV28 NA CASGPLHDYGYTF TGTGCCAGCGGGCCTCTACATGACTATGGCTACACCTTC
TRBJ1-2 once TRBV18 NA CASSPGDTAYGYTF TGTGCCAGCTCACCGGGGGACACGGCCTATGGCTACACCTTC
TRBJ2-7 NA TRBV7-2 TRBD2 CASSLEGGRSYEQYF TGTGCCAGCAGCTTAGAGGGCGGGAGATCGTACGAGCAGTACTTC
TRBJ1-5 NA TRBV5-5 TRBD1 CASSSGQVIQPQHF TGTGCCAGCAGCTCAGGACAGGTTATTCAGCCCCAGCATTTT
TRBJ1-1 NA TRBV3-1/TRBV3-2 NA CASSTKANTEAFF TGTGCCAGCAGCACGAAAGCGAACACTGAAGCTTTCTTT
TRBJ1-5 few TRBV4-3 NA CASSQGQSDNQPQHF TGCGCCAGCAGCCAAGGACAGAGTGACAATCAGCCCCAGCATTTT
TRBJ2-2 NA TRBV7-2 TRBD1 CASRERQGARTGELFF TGTGCCAGCAGGGAAAGACAGGGGGCGCGAACCGGGGAGCTGTTTTTT
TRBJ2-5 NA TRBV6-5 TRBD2 CASTPSGGAVQTQYF TGTGCCAGCACCCCAAGCGGGGGGGCCGTGCAGACCCAGTACTTC
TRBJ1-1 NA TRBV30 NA CAWSPKAVEAFF TGTGCCTGGAGTCCTAAGGCGGTTGAAGCTTTCTTT
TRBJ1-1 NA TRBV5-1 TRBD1 CASRRTGTGVTEAFF TGCGCCAGCAGGCGCACCGGGACAGGGGTTACTGAAGCTTTCTTT
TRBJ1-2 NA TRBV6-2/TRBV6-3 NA CASSDRNSGYTF TGTGCCAGCAGTGACAGGAATAGTGGCTACACCTTC
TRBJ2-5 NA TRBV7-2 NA CASSQMGGETQYF TGTGCCAGCAGCCAAATGGGAGGAGAGACCCAGTACTTC
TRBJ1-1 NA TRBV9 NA CASSVPSGANTEAFF TGTGCCAGCAGCGTCCCGAGCGGAGCGAACACTGAAGCTTTCTTT
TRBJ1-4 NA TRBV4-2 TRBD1 CASSHGTGFLREKLFF TGTGCCAGCAGCCATGGGACAGGCTTCCTCCGAGAAAAACTGTTTTTT